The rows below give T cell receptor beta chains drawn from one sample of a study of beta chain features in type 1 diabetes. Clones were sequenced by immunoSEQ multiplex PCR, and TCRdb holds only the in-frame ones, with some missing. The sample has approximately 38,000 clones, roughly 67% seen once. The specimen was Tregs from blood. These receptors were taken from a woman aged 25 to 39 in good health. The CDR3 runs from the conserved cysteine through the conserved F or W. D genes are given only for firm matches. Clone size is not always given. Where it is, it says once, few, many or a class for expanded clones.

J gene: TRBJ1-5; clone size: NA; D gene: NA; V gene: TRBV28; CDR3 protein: CASRNRVKGDSNQPQHF; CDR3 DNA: TGTGCCAGCAGAAACCGCGTAAAAGGGGATAGCAATCAGCCCCAGCATTTT
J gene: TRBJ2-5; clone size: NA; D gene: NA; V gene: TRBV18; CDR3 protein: CASSPLGETQYF; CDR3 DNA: TGTGCCAGCTCACCGCTCGGGGAGACCCAGTACTTC
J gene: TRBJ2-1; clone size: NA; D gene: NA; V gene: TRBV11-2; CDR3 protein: CASSLNLGRYNEQFF; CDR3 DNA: TGTGCCAGCAGCTTAAATCTAGGCCGGTACAATGAGCAGTTCTTC
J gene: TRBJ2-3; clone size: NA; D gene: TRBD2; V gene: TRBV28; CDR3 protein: CASKSGRAFTDTQYF; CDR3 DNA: TGTGCCAGCAAGAGCGGGAGGGCCTTCACAGATACGCAGTATTTT
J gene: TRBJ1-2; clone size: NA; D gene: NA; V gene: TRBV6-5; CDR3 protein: CASRTWTGDGYTF; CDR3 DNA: TGTGCCAGCAGGACATGGACCGGGGATGGCTACACCTTC
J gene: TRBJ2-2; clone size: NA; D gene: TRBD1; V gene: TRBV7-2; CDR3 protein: CASSQGQGTGELFF; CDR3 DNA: TGTGCCAGCAGCCAAGGACAGGGAACCGGGGAGCTGTTTTTT
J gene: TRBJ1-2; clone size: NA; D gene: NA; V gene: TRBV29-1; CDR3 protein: CSTNYREGYTF; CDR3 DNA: TGCAGCACGAACTACAGGGAAGGCTACACCTTC
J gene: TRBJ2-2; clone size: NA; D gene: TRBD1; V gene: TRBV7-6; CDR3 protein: CASSSRQGSTGELFF; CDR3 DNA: TGTGCCAGCAGCTCAAGACAGGGGTCGACCGGGGAGCTGTTTTTT
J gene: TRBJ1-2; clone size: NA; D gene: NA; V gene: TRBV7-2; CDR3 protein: CASSFGPGDAGGYTF; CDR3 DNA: TGTGCCAGCAGCTTCGGACCGGGGGACGCTGGTGGCTACACCTTC
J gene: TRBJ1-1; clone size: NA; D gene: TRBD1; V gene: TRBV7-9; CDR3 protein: CASSGTGATMNTEAFF; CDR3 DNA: TGTGCCAGCAGCGGGACAGGGGCGACAATGAACACTGAAGCTTTCTTT
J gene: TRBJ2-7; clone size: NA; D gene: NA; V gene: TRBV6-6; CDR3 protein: CASRRLQGYEQYF; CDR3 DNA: TGTGCCAGCAGACGACTTCAGGGCTACGAGCAGTACTTC
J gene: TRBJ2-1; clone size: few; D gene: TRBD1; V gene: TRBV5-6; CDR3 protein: CASSLIDRGNVNEQFF; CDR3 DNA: TGTGCCAGCAGCTTGATCGACAGGGGAAATGTCAATGAGCAGTTCTTC
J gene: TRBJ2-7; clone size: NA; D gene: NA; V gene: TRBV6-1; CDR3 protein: CASSEALGVTYEQYF; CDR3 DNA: TGTGCCAGCAGTGAAGCCTTAGGGGTAACCTACGAGCAGTACTTC
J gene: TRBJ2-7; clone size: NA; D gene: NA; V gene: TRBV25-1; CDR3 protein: CASSVLYEQYF; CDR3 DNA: TGTGCCAGCAGTGTTTTGTACGAGCAGTACTTC
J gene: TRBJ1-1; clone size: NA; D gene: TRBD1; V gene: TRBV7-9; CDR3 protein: CASRAGTGTTEAFF; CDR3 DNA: TGTGCCAGCAGAGCCGGGACAGGGACTACTGAAGCTTTCTTT
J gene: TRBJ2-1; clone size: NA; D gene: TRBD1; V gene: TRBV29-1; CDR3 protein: CSGNRGHEQFF; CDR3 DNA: TGCAGCGGAAACAGGGGGCATGAGCAGTTCTTC
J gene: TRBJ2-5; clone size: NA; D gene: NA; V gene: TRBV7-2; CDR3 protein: CASSLNRETQYF; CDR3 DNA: TGTGCCAGCAGCTTAAATCGGGAGACCCAGTACTTC